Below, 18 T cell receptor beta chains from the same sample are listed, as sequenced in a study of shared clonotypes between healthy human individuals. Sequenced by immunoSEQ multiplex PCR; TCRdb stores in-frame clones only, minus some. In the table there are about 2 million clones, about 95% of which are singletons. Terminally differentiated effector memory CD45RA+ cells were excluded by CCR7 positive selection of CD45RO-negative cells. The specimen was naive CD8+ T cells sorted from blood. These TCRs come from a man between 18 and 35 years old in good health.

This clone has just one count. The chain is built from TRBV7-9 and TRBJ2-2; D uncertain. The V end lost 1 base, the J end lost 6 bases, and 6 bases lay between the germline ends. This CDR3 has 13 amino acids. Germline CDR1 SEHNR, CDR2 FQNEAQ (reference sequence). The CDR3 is CASSLETPGELFF. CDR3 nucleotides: TGTGCCAGCAGCTTAGAAACCCCCGGGGAGCTGTTTTTT.

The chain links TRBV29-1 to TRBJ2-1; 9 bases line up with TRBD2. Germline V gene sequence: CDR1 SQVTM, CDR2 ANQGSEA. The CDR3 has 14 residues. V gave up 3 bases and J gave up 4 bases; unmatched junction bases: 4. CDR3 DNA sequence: TGCAGCGTTGAGGTAGCGGGAGTTTACAATGAGCAGTTCTTC. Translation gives CSVEVAGVYNEQFF.

The CDR3 DNA reads as TGTGCCAGCAGTGAATCTAGTCTCGCTGCAAACACCGGGGAGCTGTTTTTT. It is translated as CASSESSLAANTGELFF. This chain uses TRBV6-1 with TRBJ2-2, with D unresolved. This CDR3 has 17 amino acids. CDR1 and CDR2 (germline): MNHNS, SASEGT. The V and J ends lost 2 bases and 2 bases respectively, with 15 bases between them.

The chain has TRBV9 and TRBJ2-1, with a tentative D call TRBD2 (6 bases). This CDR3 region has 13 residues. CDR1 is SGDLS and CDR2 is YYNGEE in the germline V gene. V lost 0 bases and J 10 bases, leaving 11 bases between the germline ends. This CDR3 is CASSVGVAGEQFF. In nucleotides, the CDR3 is TGTGCCAGCAGCGTAGGGGTGGCGGGGGAGCAGTTCTTC.

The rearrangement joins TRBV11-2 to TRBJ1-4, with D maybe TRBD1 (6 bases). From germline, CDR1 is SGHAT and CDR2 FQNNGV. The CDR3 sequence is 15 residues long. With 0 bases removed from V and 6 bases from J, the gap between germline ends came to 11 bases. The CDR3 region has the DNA TGTGCCAGCAGCTTAGAACAGGGAATTTATGAAAAACTGTTTTTT. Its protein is CASSLEQGIYEKLFF.

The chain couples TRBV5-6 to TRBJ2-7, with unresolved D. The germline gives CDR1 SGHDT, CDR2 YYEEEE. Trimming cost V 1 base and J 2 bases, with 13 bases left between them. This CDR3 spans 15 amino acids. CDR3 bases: TGTGCCAGCAGCTTGTTCCAGAGATCTACCTACGAGCAGTACTTC. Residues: CASSLFQRSTYEQYF.

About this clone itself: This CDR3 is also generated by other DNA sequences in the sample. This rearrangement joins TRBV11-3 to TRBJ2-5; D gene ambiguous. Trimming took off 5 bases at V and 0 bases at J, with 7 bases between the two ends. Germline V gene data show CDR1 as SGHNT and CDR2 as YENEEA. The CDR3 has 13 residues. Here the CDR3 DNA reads TGTGCCAGCAGCCGCGATTACCAAGAGACCCAGTACTTC. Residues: CASSRDYQETQYF.

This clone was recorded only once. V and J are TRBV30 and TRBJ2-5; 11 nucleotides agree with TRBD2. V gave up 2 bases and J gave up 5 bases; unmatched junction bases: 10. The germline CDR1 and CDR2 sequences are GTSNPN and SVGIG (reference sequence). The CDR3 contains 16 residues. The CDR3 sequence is CAWSFIAGGPLETQYF. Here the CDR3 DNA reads TGTGCCTGGAGTTTCATAGCGGGAGGGCCGCTTGAGACCCAGTACTTC.

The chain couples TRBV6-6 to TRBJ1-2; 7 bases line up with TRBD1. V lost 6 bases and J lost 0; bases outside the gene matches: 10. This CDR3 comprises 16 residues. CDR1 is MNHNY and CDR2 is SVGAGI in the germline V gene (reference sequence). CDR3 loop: CASSFDRVGANYGYTF. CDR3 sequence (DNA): TGTGCCAGCAGCTTCGACAGGGTTGGAGCTAACTATGGCTACACCTTC.

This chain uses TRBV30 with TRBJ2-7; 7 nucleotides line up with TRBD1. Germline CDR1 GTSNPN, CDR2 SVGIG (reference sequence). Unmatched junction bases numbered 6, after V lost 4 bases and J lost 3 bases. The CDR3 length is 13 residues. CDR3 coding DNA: TGTGCCTGGAACCCGACAGGGTACTACGAGCAGTACTTC. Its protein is CAWNPTGYYEQYF.

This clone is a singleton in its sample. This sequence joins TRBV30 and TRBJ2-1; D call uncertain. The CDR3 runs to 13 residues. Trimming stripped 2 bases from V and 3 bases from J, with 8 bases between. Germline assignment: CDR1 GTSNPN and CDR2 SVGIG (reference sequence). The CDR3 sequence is CAWSKGNYNEQFF. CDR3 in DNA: TGTGCCTGGAGTAAGGGCAACTACAATGAGCAGTTCTTC.

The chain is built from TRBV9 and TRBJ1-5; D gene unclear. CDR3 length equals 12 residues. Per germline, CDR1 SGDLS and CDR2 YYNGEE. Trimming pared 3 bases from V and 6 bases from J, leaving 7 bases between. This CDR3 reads CASSGSAQPQHF. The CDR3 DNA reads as TGTGCCAGCAGCGGGTCGGCTCAGCCCCAGCATTTT.

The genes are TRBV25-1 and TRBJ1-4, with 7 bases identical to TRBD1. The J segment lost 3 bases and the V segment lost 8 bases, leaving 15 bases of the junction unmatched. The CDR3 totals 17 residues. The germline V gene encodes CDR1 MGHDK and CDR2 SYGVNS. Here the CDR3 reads CASGNHRGRDSNEKLFF. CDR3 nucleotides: TGTGCCAGCGGTAATCATAGGGGGCGAGACTCTAATGAAAAACTGTTTTTT.

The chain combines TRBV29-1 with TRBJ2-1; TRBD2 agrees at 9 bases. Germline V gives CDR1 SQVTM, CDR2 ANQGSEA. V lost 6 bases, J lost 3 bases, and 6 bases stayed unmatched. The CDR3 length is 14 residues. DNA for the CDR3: TGCAGCGTCGTCCTAGCGGGATTCTACAATGAGCAGTTCTTC. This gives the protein CSVVLAGFYNEQFF.

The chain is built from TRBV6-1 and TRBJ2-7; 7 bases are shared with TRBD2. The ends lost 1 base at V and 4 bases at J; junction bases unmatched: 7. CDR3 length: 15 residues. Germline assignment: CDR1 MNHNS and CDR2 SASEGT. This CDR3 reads CASSEGGGGVYEQYF. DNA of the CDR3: TGTGCCAGCAGTGAAGGGGGCGGGGGAGTTTACGAGCAGTACTTC.

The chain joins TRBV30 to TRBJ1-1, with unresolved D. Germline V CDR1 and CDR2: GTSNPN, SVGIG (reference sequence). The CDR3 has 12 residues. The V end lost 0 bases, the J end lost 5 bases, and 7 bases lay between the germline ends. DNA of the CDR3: TGTGCCTGGAGTGTAAGCCGGACTGAAGCTTTCTTT. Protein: CAWSVSRTEAFF.

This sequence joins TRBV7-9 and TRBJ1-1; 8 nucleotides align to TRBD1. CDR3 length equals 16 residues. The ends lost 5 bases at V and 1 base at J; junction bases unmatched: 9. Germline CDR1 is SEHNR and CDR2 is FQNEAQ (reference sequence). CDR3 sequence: CASSRQVTGANTEAFF. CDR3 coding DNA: TGTGCCAGCAGCCGGCAGGTGACAGGGGCGAACACTGAAGCTTTCTTT.

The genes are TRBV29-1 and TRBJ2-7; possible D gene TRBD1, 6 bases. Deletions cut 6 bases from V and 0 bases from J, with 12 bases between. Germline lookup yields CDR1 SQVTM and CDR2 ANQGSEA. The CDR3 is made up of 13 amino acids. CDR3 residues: CSVSQGSSYEQYF. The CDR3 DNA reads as TGCAGCGTCTCCCAGGGGAGCTCCTACGAGCAGTACTTC.